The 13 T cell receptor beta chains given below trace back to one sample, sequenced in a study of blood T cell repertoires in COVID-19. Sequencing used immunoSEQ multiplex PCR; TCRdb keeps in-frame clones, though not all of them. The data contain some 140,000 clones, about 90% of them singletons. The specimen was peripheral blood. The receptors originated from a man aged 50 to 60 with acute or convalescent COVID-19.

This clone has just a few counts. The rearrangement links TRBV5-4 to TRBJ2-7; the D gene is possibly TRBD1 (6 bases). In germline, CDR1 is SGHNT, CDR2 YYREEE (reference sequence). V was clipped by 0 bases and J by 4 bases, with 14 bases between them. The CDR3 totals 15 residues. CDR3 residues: CASSLGVVQGYEQYF. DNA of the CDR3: TGTGCCAGCAGCTTGGGTGTGGTCCAGGGGTACGAGCAGTACTTC.

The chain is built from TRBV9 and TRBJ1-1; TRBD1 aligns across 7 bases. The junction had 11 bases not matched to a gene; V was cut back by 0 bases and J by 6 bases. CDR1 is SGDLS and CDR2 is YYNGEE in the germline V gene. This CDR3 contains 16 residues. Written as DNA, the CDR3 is TGTGCCAGCAGCGTAGGACCCGGGCAGGGGGGCGCTGAAGCTTTCTTT. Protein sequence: CASSVGPGQGGAEAFF.

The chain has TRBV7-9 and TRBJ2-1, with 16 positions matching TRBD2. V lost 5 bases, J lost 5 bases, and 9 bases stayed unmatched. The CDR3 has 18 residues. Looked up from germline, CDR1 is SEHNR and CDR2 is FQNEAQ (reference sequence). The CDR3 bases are TGTGCCAGCAGCCTACGGACAGGGACTAGCGGGGGGGACAATGAGCAGTTCTTC. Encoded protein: CASSLRTGTSGGDNEQFF. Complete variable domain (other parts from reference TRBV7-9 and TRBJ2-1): DTGVSQNPRHKITKRGQNVTFRCDPISEHNRLYWYRQTLGQGPEFLTYFQNEAQLEKSRLLSDRFSAERPKGSFSTLEIQRTEQGDSAMYLCASSLRTGTSGGDNEQFFGPGTRLTVL.

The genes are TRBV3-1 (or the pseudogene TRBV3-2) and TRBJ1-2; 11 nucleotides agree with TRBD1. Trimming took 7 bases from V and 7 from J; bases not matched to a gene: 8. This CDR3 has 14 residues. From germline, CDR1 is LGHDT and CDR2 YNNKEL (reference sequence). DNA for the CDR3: TGTGCCAGCACCTGGGACAGGGGGTCTGGTGGCTACACCTTC. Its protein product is CASTWDRGSGGYTF.

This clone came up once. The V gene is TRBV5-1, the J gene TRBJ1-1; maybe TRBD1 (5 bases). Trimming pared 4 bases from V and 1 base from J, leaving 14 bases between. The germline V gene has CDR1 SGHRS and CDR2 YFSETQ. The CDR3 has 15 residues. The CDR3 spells CASSKPRAPNTEAFF. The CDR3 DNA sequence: TGCGCCAGCAGCAAACCCAGGGCCCCGAACACTGAAGCTTTCTTT.

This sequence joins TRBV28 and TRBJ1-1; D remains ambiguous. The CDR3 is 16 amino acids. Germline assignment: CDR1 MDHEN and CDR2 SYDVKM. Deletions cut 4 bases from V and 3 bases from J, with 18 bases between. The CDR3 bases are TGTGCCAGCAGTTCTGCCCACGGTGCGGGAGACACTGAAGCTTTCTTT. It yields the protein CASSSAHGAGDTEAFF. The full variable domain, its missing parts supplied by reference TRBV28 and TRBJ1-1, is DVKVTQSSRYLVKRTGEKVFLECVQDMDHENMFWYRQDPGLGLRLIYFSYDVKMKEKGDIPEGYSVSREKKERFSLILESASTNQTSMYLCASSSAHGAGDTEAFFGQGTRLTVV.

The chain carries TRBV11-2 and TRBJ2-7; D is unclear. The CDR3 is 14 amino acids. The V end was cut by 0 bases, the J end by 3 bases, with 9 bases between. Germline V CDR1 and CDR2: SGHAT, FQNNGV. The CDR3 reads CASSLDPQYYEQYV. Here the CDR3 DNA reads TGTGCCAGCAGCTTAGATCCCCAGTACTACGAGCAGTACGTC.

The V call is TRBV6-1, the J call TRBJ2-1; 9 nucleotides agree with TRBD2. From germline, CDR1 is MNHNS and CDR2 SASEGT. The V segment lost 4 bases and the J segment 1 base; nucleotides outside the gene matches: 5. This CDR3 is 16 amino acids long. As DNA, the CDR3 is TGTGCCAGCAGTGCCATAGCGGGAGCTTCCTACAATGAGCAGTTCTTC. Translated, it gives CASSAIAGASYNEQFF.

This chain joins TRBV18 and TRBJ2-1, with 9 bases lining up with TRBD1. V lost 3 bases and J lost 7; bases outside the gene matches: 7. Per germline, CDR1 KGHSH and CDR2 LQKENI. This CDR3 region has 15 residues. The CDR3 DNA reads TGTGCCAGCTCACCTCCGGGACAGGGTTCTAATGAGCAGTTCTTC. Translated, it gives CASSPPGQGSNEQFF. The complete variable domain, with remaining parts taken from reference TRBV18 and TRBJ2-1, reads NAGVMQNPRHLVRRRGQEARLRCSPMKGHSHVYWYRQLPEEGLKFMVYLQKENIIDESGMPKERFSAEFPKEGPSILRIQQVVRGDSAAYFCASSPPGQGSNEQFFGPGTRLTVL.

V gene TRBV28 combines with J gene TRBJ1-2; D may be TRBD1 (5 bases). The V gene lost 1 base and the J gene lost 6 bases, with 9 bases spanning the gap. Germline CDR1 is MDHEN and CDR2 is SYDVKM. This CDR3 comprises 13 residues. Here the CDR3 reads CASSLSPGHGYTF. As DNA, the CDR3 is TGTGCCAGCAGTTTATCCCCAGGGCATGGCTACACCTTC.

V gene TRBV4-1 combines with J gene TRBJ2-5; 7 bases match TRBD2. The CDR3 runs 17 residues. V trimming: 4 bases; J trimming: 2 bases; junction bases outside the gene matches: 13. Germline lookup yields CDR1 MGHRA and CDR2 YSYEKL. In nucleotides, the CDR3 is TGCGCCAGCAGCCCCAGAAATGGTCGGCGGGAGCAAGAGACCCAGTACTTC. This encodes CASSPRNGRREQETQYF.

CDR3 nucleotides: TGCAGCGCTCGAATGGGGAGCGAGCAGTACGTC. Its protein product is CSARMGSEQYV. The chain has TRBV29-1 and TRBJ2-7; weak D call: TRBD2 (5 bases). The V gene lost 7 bases and the J gene lost 6 bases, with 13 bases spanning the gap. This CDR3 contains 11 residues. Germline V CDR1 and CDR2: SQVTM, ANQGSEA.

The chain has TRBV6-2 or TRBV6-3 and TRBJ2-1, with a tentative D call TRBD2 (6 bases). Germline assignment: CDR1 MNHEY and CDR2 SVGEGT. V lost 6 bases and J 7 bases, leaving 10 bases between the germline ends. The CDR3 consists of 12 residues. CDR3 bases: TGTGCCAGCAGCAGACTAGTAAATGAGCAGTTCTTC. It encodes CASSRLVNEQFF.